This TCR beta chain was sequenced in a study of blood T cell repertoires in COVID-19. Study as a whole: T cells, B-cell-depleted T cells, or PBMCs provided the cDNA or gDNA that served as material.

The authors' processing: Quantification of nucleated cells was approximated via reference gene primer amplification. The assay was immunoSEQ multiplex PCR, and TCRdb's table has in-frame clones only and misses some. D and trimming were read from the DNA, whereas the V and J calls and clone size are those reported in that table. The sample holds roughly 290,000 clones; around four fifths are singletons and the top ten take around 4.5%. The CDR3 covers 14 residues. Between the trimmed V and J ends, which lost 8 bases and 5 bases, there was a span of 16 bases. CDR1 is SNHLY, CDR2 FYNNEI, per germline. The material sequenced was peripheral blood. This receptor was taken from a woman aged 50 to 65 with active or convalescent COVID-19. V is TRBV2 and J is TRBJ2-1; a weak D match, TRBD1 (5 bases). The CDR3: CASAWTRINNEQFF. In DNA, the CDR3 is TGTGCCAGCGCCTGGACAAGAATTAACAATGAGCAGTTCTTC.